In this sample, the clone carrying this T cell receptor (beta chain) turned up many times. The sample comes from a study of T cells in Graves' hyperthyroidism and ophthalmopathy. V dropped 8 bases and J dropped 6 bases, with 19 bases sitting between them. This CDR3 is built from 15 residues. The germline V gene encodes CDR1 MNHNS and CDR2 SASEGT. The source material, RNA transcripts, was used to amplify TCR beta CDR3 regions. A set of HTBI primers served as the primers for a first-round RT-PCR of the TCR CDR3. One entry per CDR3 protein results from TCRdb running MiXCR on the multiplex PCR reads. The top ten hold 35% to 45% of the sample, which has about 110,000 distinct CDR3 sequences, about a sixth seen once.

This clonotype originated in a woman aged 50 to 60 with Graves' hyperthyroidism. The rearrangement uses TRBV6-1 and TRBJ2-2; the D call may be TRBD1 or TRBD2 (6 bases each). Input material: blood. The CDR3 DNA is TGTGCCAGCCACCAAAAGGCCGGGGGCGCCGGGGAGCTGTTTTTT. Its protein product is CASHQKAGGAGELFF.